The source of this T cell receptor (beta chain) is a study of T cell responses to AZD1222 COVID-19 vaccine. General study points: Variant regions that are unmutated are reportedly the target of nearly half of spike-specific TCRs. Clonal diversity was possibly underestimated; the donors were predominantly white British and more often female. Breadth and depth of Spike-specific TCRs rose after two AZD1222 doses. In all cases, repertoires were sampled only after the peak T cell response.

Generated by immunoSEQ multiplex PCR, the TCRdb table keeps only in-frame clones and is missing some. The sample gives around 100,000 clones, roughly 92% of which show up once; around 4.7% is in the top ten. Notes on this clone: Its target is unknown.

The CDR3 sequence is 15 residues long. V lost 3 bases and J lost 4; bases outside the gene matches: 7. Germline lookup yields CDR1 SGHTA and CDR2 FQGNSA. The specimen comprised peripheral blood, sampled on day 0 of AZD1222 vaccination. The chain recombines TRBV7-2 with TRBJ2-7, with TRBD2 matching 9 bases. This receptor was obtained from an adult in good health. CDR3: CASSFGREGWYEQYF. The DNA of the CDR3 is TGTGCCAGCAGCTTTGGGCGGGAGGGTTGGTACGAGCAGTACTTC.